The present T cell receptor (beta chain) was sequenced within a study of CXCR3-negative and CXCR3-positive naive CD8 T cells. Study information: Per-library TRB read counts averaged about 1.5 +/- 0.3 million, adding up to 120 million to 150 million in total. Study results and caveats: TRB CDR3 properties served as the basis for inferring TCR strength, and surface CD5 was comparable between naive subsets. Most assays were run on fresh PBMCs (CXCR3 expression partially decreased after cryopreservation).

As concerns this clonotype: Its antigen is not identified.

The TRB cDNA libraries were prepared by 5' RACE with UMI labels. TCRdb reprocessed the 5' RACE reads, with one entry per CDR3 protein and no DNA. The sample has tens of thousands of distinct CDR3 sequences. CDR1 and CDR2 from the germline V gene are LGHNA and YNFKEQ. The CDR3 runs 16 residues. This chain uses TRBV4-2 with TRBJ2-3; without DNA, the TCRdb call of TRBD2 cannot be checked. This TCR was recovered from a human donor in good health. Some clones in this sample may be carry-over from other donors' samples. Sequenced sample: memory CD8+ T cells from blood. CDR3 amino acids: CASTDSGTTVTDTQYF.